These 23 T cell receptor beta chains share one sample of origin, sequenced in a study of T cells expressing NK-cell markers. Reprocessing the 5' RACE reads, TCRdb reports a single entry for every CDR3 protein and omits DNA. The listing contains 400,000 or so distinct CDR3 sequences. Sequenced sample: blood T cells: a sorted CD56 or NKG2C T cell subset, CD4+ or CD8+ T cells, or bulk PBMC T cells (not recorded which). These receptors originate from a woman aged 50 to 65 in good health.

The chain links TRBV12-3 or TRBV12-4 to TRBJ2-2; TCRdb reports TRBD1, a call that lacks DNA to check it against. The CDR3 runs to 17 residues. This CDR3 is CASSFTPWGTNTGELFF.

This chain links TRBV5-1 with TRBJ2-5; with no DNA, the TCRdb D assignment of TRBD1 cannot be verified. The CDR3 sequence is 16 residues long. CDR1 is SGHRS and CDR2 is YFSETQ in the germline V gene. The CDR3 loop reads CASSWATPSGQETQYF.

The CDR3 loop is CASSPRSPGTGGGEQFF. This chain links TRBV18 with TRBJ2-1; TCRdb's assignment of TRBD1 cannot be checked, as there is no DNA. CDR1 and CDR2 from the germline V gene are KGHSH and LQKENI. CDR3 length: 17 amino acids.

The chain is built from TRBV7-9 and TRBJ2-1; there is no DNA to check the TCRdb D call of TRBD1. CDR1 is SEHNR, CDR2 FQNEAQ, per germline (reference sequence). This CDR3 is 14 amino acids long. The chain's CDR3 is CASSYSTPQDEQFF.

The rearrangement uses TRBV6-6 and TRBJ2-1; TCRdb reports TRBD1, a call that lacks DNA to check it against. The CDR3 runs 15 residues. The germline CDR1 and CDR2 sequences are MNHNY and SVGAGI (reference sequence). The CDR3 spells CASTPGRRPTNEQFF.

The chain uses TRBV6-6 and TRBJ1-1. The V gene's germline CDR1 is MNHNY and CDR2 SVGAGI (reference sequence). The CDR3 loop spans 14 amino acids. The CDR3 sequence is CASSYNDVRLEAFF.

The chain combines TRBV15 with TRBJ2-1; the TCRdb call, TRBD2, lacks DNA for checking. The CDR3 length is 15 residues. CDR1 is LNHNV, CDR2 YYDKDF, per germline (reference sequence). This CDR3 reads CATSSGRPPRDEQFF.

This sequence joins TRBV7-8 and TRBJ2-3; the TRBD2 assignment by TCRdb is unverifiable without DNA. From germline, CDR1 is SGHVS and CDR2 FQNEAQ. The length of the CDR3 is 15 residues. The CDR3 region is CASTPRERGTDTQYF.

The chain links TRBV6-5 to TRBJ2-7; the TCRdb call, TRBD2, lacks DNA for checking. CDR3 size: 16 residues. Per germline, CDR1 MNHEY and CDR2 SVGAGI. This chain's CDR3 is CASSALTSGRTYEQYF.

The rearrangement joins TRBV29-1 to TRBJ2-3; absent DNA, TCRdb's TRBD1 call cannot be checked. Per the germline V gene, CDR1 is SQVTM and CDR2 is ANQGSEA. The CDR3 extends over 14 amino acids. The CDR3 spells CSVEPGGPTDTQYF.

The CDR3 protein is CASSLSSENTGELFF. The chain uses TRBV5-1 and TRBJ2-2. Germline-derived CDR1 and CDR2 are SGHRS and YFSETQ. The CDR3 consists of 15 residues.

V is TRBV12-3 or TRBV12-4 and J is TRBJ2-5; TCRdb gives TRBD2 as the D gene, but with no DNA this cannot be confirmed. The CDR3 loop spans 19 amino acids. The CDR3 is CASSPMAGLAGAPQETQYF.

This chain links TRBV5-4 with TRBJ1-1; TCRdb outputs TRBD1, but without DNA this stays unchecked. Germline V CDR1 and CDR2: SGHNT, YYREEE (reference sequence). The CDR3 covers 15 residues. This chain's CDR3 is CASSFFSGGNTEAFF.

The gene calls are TRBV12-5 and TRBJ2-1; TCRdb gives TRBD2 as the D gene, but with no DNA this cannot be confirmed. Germline loops: CDR1 LGHNT, CDR2 FRNRAP. The CDR3 consists of 14 residues. Here the CDR3 reads CASVLGGSKNEQFF.

V and J are TRBV6-2 or TRBV6-3 and TRBJ2-2; TCRdb calls TRBD2, which cannot be checked without DNA. Per germline, CDR1 MNHEY and CDR2 SVGEGT. The CDR3 contains 16 residues. CDR3 region: CASSPLAGVDTGELFF.

The V gene is TRBV6-6, the J gene TRBJ2-1; as DNA is missing, the TRBD1 call by TCRdb cannot be tested. Germline values: CDR1 MNHNY, CDR2 SVGAGI (reference sequence). CDR3 length: 13 amino acids. CDR3 sequence reads: CASSYRGQNEQFF.

The chain has TRBV11-2 and TRBJ1-2; as DNA is missing, the TRBD1 call by TCRdb cannot be tested. Germline assignment: CDR1 SGHAT and CDR2 FQNNGV. The CDR3 consists of 14 residues. CDR3 protein: CASSSTGLLHGYTF. The whole variable domain, remainder taken from reference TRBV11-2 and TRBJ1-2, is EAGVAQSPRYKIIEKRQSVAFWCNPISGHATLYWYQQILGQGPKLLIQFQNNGVVDDSQLPKDRFSAERLKGVDSTLKIQPAKLEDSAVYLCASSSTGLLHGYTFGSGTRLTVV.

The rearrangement links TRBV28 to TRBJ2-5. CDR3 length: 13 amino acids. Per germline, CDR1 MDHEN and CDR2 SYDVKM. This CDR3 reads CASSSRDHGTQYF.

The chain carries TRBV5-1 and TRBJ2-3; absent DNA, TCRdb's TRBD2 call cannot be checked. This CDR3 has 15 amino acids. CDR1 and CDR2 (germline): SGHRS, YFSETQ. This chain's CDR3 is CASSLPSGSADTQYF. Full variable domain (rest looked up from reference TRBV5-1 and TRBJ2-3): KAGVTQTPRYLIKTRGQQVTLSCSPISGHRSVSWYQQTPGQGLQFLFEYFSETQRNKGNFPGRFSGRQFSNSRSEMNVSTLELGDSALYLCASSLPSGSADTQYFGPGTRLTVL.

The rearrangement links TRBV27 to TRBJ2-4; TCRdb selects TRBD1, and the lack of DNA leaves this call unchecked. The germline V gene encodes CDR1 MNHEY and CDR2 SMNVEV (reference sequence). This CDR3 has 15 residues. The CDR3 sequence is CASSARTGGKNIQYF.

The rearrangement uses TRBV12-3 or TRBV12-4 and TRBJ2-3; the TRBD1 assignment by TCRdb is unverifiable without DNA. The CDR3 length is 17 residues. The CDR3 sequence: CASRPNRGRGGTDTQYF.

The chain carries TRBV7-9 and TRBJ2-2; TCRdb outputs TRBD1, but without DNA this stays unchecked. The germline CDR1 and CDR2 sequences are SEHNR and FQNEAQ (reference sequence). This CDR3 is built from 16 residues. The CDR3 is CASSTGTGLYTGELFF.

The chain uses TRBV20-1 and TRBJ2-3; TCRdb's assignment of TRBD2 cannot be checked, as there is no DNA. The CDR3 is 16 residues long. Germline V gene lookup returns CDR1 DFQATT and CDR2 SNEGSKA (reference sequence). CDR3 residues: CSAMLVEGQRSDTQYF.